The clone carrying this TCR beta chain counts as medium-sized. What it recognizes is unknown. CDR3 length equals 16 residues. Germline V gene sequence: CDR1 MNHNY, CDR2 SVGAGI (reference sequence). Trimming cost V 6 bases and J 5 bases, with 22 bases left between them. The source material, 20-30 mg of unsorted bulk tissue, was used to co-extract RNA and DNA. The patients lived with chronic HBV infection and had not yet received any treatment. The data originate from a study of tumor-infiltrating lymphocytes in primary liver carcinoma. As for the study in general: Subjects consisted of male and female patients aged 30 to 69 years. The study, taken as a whole, reports: Just about 7.5-24% of leading clones were found in every one of five regions.

TCR beta cDNA was made from 450 to 500 ng total RNA with a constant-region primer. Investigators got TCR beta libraries out of three nested multiplex PCR rounds, done with slightly modified ARM-PCR. TRBV1-TRBV30 forward primers paired with a C-beta reverse primer drove the first two PCR rounds, roughly 9 cycles each. MiXCR was run by TCRdb on the multiplex PCR reads, yielding one entry per CDR3 protein. Among 50,000 or so distinct CDR3 sequences listed, around 82% were seen once. The chain combines TRBV6-6 with TRBJ1-2, with D unresolved. The sample consisted of liver tumor tissue from sampling region 5. The subset was: tumor region T5, tumor centre. The receptor comes from a man in his forties with primary liver carcinoma and hepatitis B virus infection. The CDR3 protein is CASSEGPAGGGYGYTF. CDR3 bases: TGTGCCAGCAGCGAAGGTCCGGCCGGAGGAGGATATGGCTACACCTTC.